This TCR beta chain was retrieved from a study of T cell clonotyping in hematopoietic cell transplantation. Overall study findings and caveats: At the given depth, recipient repertoires were over 95% de novo clonotypes. Broader posttransplant TCR repertoire diversity was predicted by graft donor and pretransplant recipient Inverse Simpson Index values.

The length of the CDR3 is 11 residues. Recipient blood drawn about 28 days pretransplant and days 30, 100, 180 after. Judged by abundance, this clone is medium-sized. The antigen remains unidentified. Sequencing was performed with immunoSEQ multiplex PCR; in TCRdb, only in-frame clones are kept and a portion is missing. The sample lists approximately 9,500 clones; roughly 71% were seen once. This sequence was found in a female patient between 35 and 55 years old who had an allogeneic stem cell transplant from a related donor, so T cells may come from the graft donor. Some clones in this sample may be carry-over from other donors' samples. The chain carries TRBV21-1 and TRBJ2-1; the table's D call, TRBD2, was not checked against the DNA. TRBV21-1 is shown as a pseudogene. This material consisted of PBMCs, taken 30 days after allogeneic stem cell transplant. The CDR3 loop is CASRRYNEQFF. Written as DNA, the CDR3 is TGTGCCAGCAGGAGGTACAATGAGCAGTTCTTC.